These 25 T cell receptor beta chains were sequenced from one sample in a study of T-cell memory formation after mild COVID-19. TCRdb re-called the 5' RACE reads through MiXCR, storing one row per CDR3 protein. The sample shows tens of thousands of distinct CDR3 sequences, over 10% of them seen only once. Sequences were obtained from PBMCs or a T cell subset sorted from them (not recorded which). All receptors derive from a man aged 18 to 35 who had mild COVID-19 (a few samples of this study predate the infection). Cell type and time point are not known.

The gene calls are TRBV14 and TRBJ2-4, with D possibly matching TRBD1 (6 bases). The CDR3 sequence is 16 residues long. The germline V gene encodes CDR1 SGHDN and CDR2 FVKESK. V dropped 4 bases and J dropped 0 bases, with 13 bases sitting between them. The CDR3 region has the DNA TGTGCCAGCAGCCCTACTACAGGGAGAGCCAAAAACATTCAGTACTTC. Protein: CASSPTTGRAKNIQYF.

The chain couples TRBV7-9 to TRBJ2-7; D is unresolved. The CDR3 extends over 12 amino acids. V lost 1 base and J 8 bases, leaving 9 bases between the germline ends. Looked up from germline, CDR1 is SEHNR and CDR2 is FQNEAQ (reference sequence). The CDR3 region is CASSLGRYKQYV. The CDR3 DNA reads TGTGCCAGCAGCTTAGGGCGTTATAAGCAGTACGTC.

The rearrangement joins TRBV7-2 to TRBJ1-6; D ambiguous. Germline CDR1 is SGHTA and CDR2 is FQGNSA. The length of the CDR3 is 15 residues. Trimming left V 3 bases short and J 9 bases short, with 15 bases between. Here the CDR3 reads CASSFGGHPTSPLHF. CDR3 bases: TGTGCCAGCAGCTTCGGCGGGCACCCCACTTCACCCCTCCACTTT. The whole variable domain, filled in from reference TRBV7-2 and TRBJ1-6, reads GAGVSQSPSNKVTEKGKDVELRCDPISGHTALYWYRQSLGQGLEFLIYFQGNSAPDKSGLPSDRFSAERTGGSVSTLTIQRTQQEDSAVYLCASSFGGHPTSPLHFGNGTRLTVT.

At least ten counts were recorded for this clonotype. This sequence joins TRBV10-3 and TRBJ2-7; tentatively, D is TRBD1 (5 bases). Germline-derived CDR1 and CDR2 are ENHRY and SYGVKD. V shed 0 bases and J shed 0 bases, with 9 bases lying between them. This CDR3 is 15 amino acids long. CDR3 in DNA: TGTGCCATCAGTGAGTCTGACAGCTTCTCCTACGAGCAGTACGTC. This encodes CAISESDSFSYEQYV.

This clonotype was detected only once. This chain connects TRBV5-1 to TRBJ2-3, with TRBD2 matching 7 bases. The trim removed 0 bases at V and 4 bases at J, leaving 2 bases unmatched. The CDR3 contains 14 residues. Germline CDR1 and CDR2: SGHRS and YFSETQ. The CDR3 DNA sequence: TGCGCCAGCAGCTTGGGGGAGGGGTCAGATACGCAGTATTTT. It translates to CASSLGEGSDTQYF.

In its sample, this clonotype was seen many times. The chain joins TRBV6-2 or TRBV6-3 to TRBJ2-2; D is unresolved. Germline CDR1 and CDR2: MNHEY and SVGEGT. V was cut by 2 bases and J by 6 bases, with 1 base left in between. The CDR3 covers 11 residues. CDR3: CASSYPGELFF. CDR3 DNA: TGTGCCAGCAGTTACCCCGGGGAGCTGTTTTTT.

This clonotype was counted a few times. The chain recombines TRBV2 with TRBJ1-6; 12 bases are a match to TRBD1. Germline trimming cut 8 bases from V and 10 bases from J; bases unmatched to any gene: 15. Germline lookup yields CDR1 SNHLY and CDR2 FYNNEI. This CDR3 has 17 amino acids. The CDR3 sequence is CASLNPGQGAGPSPLHF. For the CDR3, the DNA is TGTGCCAGCCTTAATCCGGGACAGGGGGCCGGCCCGTCACCCCTCCACTTT.

This clonotype was detected ten times or more. This chain uses TRBV29-1 with TRBJ2-1, with 9 positions matching TRBD1. Looked up from germline, CDR1 is SQVTM and CDR2 is ANQGSEA. Trimming cost V 3 bases and J 8 bases; bases outside gene matches: 14. There are 16 residues in the CDR3. CDR3 in DNA: TGCAGCGTTGAGGGCCTTTGGGACAGGGATGGAGATGAGCAGTTCTTC. Amino acids: CSVEGLWDRDGDEQFF.

This clonotype appeared a few times. This chain joins TRBV2 and TRBJ1-2; D is perhaps TRBD1 (5 bases). CDR3 length equals 14 residues. Trimming left V 8 bases short and J 2 bases short, with 15 bases between. The V gene's germline CDR1 is SNHLY and CDR2 FYNNEI. The CDR3 here is CASSPGPTNYGYTF. The CDR3 region has the DNA TGTGCCAGCTCGCCGGGGCCGACAAACTATGGCTACACCTTC.

This clonotype was detected ten times or more. It may be a read error: a sequence one base away is much more abundant. The chain is built from TRBV4-2 and TRBJ2-3; a weak D match, TRBD2 (6 bases). The CDR3 length is 16 residues. The germline V gene encodes CDR1 LGHNA and CDR2 YNFKEQ. V gave up 6 bases and J gave up 0 bases, with 16 bases separating them. As DNA, the CDR3 is TGTGCCAGCAGTCAACACGCCGGGAGTAGCACAGATACGCAGTATTTT. It specifies CASSQHAGSSTDTQYF.

This clonotype was observed many times. The chain uses TRBV28 and TRBJ1-5; D not resolved. The CDR3 totals 14 residues. V lost 5 bases and J 4 bases, leaving 12 bases between the germline ends. Germline V gives CDR1 MDHEN, CDR2 SYDVKM. In nucleotides, the CDR3 is TGTGCCAGCAGTCCCAGCCCCCAGAATCAGCCCCAGCATTTT. Encoded protein: CASSPSPQNQPQHF.

This clonotype was counted many times. The chain links TRBV7-2 to TRBJ2-7; no reliable D call. CDR1 and CDR2 (germline): SGHTA, FQGNSA. The CDR3 extends over 18 amino acids. V dropped 1 base and J dropped 1 base, with 20 bases sitting between them. DNA of the CDR3: TGTGCCAGCAGCTTAGGGGTTCTAAAGGACCGACGATCCTACGAGCAGTACGTC. As protein: CASSLGVLKDRRSYEQYV.

The chain employs TRBV5-1 and TRBJ2-5, with 8 bases identical to TRBD1. This CDR3 region has 17 residues. V trimming: 0 bases; J trimming: 4 bases; junction bases outside the gene matches: 11. The germline V gene encodes CDR1 SGHRS and CDR2 YFSETQ. The CDR3, as DNA: TGCGCCAGCAGCTTGGTGTCGCAGGGGGCGAGGGGAGAGACCCAGTACTTC. It encodes CASSLVSQGARGETQYF.

The J gene is TRBJ2-3, the V gene TRBV4-2; 10 bases map to TRBD2. This CDR3 region has 15 residues. The ends lost 5 bases at V and 4 bases at J; junction bases unmatched: 6. Germline V gene sequence: CDR1 LGHNA, CDR2 YNFKEQ. CDR3 loop: CASSGSAGGPDTQYF. In DNA, the CDR3 is TGTGCCAGCAGCGGATCAGCGGGGGGGCCAGATACGCAGTATTTT.

This chain joins TRBV7-9 and TRBJ2-5; D is ambiguous. This CDR3 contains 14 residues. Germline-derived CDR1 and CDR2 are SEHNR and FQNEAQ (reference sequence). V lost 3 bases and J lost 3, with 11 bases in between. The CDR3 loop is CASSLRLDEETQYF. CDR3 bases: TGTGCCAGCAGCTTGAGGCTAGACGAAGAGACCCAGTACTTC.

In its sample, this clonotype was seen many times. The chain is built from TRBV28 and TRBJ2-6; D unclear. CDR1 is MDHEN, CDR2 SYDVKM, per germline. The CDR3 is made up of 15 amino acids. V was clipped by 3 bases and J by 0 bases, with 6 bases between them. The CDR3 spells CASSLTISGANVLTF. The CDR3 DNA follows: TGTGCCAGCAGTTTGACCATCTCTGGGGCCAACGTCCTGACTTTC.

This clonotype was picked up many times. The V call is TRBV7-6, the J call TRBJ1-5; D not resolved. Trimming shortened V by 2 bases and J by 3 bases, and 11 bases separated the two germline ends. The CDR3 extends over 15 amino acids. Germline loops: CDR1 SGHVS, CDR2 FNYEAQ. CDR3 sequence reads: CASSLQSGFNQPQHF. The CDR3 coding sequence is TGTGCCAGCAGCTTACAAAGCGGGTTCAATCAGCCCCAGCATTTT. Looking up the rest from reference TRBV7-6 and TRBJ1-5 gives the full variable domain: GAGVSQSPRYKVTKRGQDVALRCDPISGHVSLYWYRQALGQGPEFLTYFNYEAQQDKSGLPNDRFSAERPEGSISTLTIQRTEQRDSAMYRCASSLQSGFNQPQHFGDGTRLSIL.

In its sample, this clonotype was seen many times. The chain recombines TRBV6-5 with TRBJ2-7; 8 positions match TRBD2. There are 15 residues in the CDR3. The junction had 11 bases not matched to a gene; V was cut back by 9 bases and J by 1 base. Per germline, CDR1 MNHEY and CDR2 SVGAGI. The CDR3 bases are TGTGCCAGTCCCTGGCCTCGCGGGAGGTCCTACGAGCAGTACGTC. Translating gives CASPWPRGRSYEQYV.

Ten or more counts support this clonotype. This rearrangement joins TRBV7-2 to TRBJ2-1; the D is unclear. The CDR3 covers 13 residues. Germline CDR1 reads SGHTA; CDR2 reads FQGNSA. CDR3 region: CASARAEYNEQFF. For the CDR3, the DNA is TGTGCAAGCGCCCGTGCGGAGTACAATGAGCAGTTCTTC.

This clonotype appeared a few times. V and J are TRBV12-3 or TRBV12-4 and TRBJ1-6, with 10 bases that match TRBD1. Trimming cost V 8 bases and J 6 bases; bases outside gene matches: 7. The CDR3 sequence is 15 residues long. CDR3 sequence: CASRTGTGVNSPLHF. The CDR3 bases are TGTGCCAGCCGTACCGGGACAGGGGTTAATTCACCCCTCCACTTT.

At least ten counts were recorded for this clonotype. The chain uses TRBV3-1 and TRBJ1-5, with no clear D. V lost 0 bases and J 4 bases, leaving 10 bases between the germline ends. The germline CDR1 and CDR2 sequences are LGHDT and YNNKEL (reference sequence). This CDR3 has 15 amino acids. CDR3 loop: CASSQEPPANQPQHF. CDR3 sequence (DNA): TGTGCCAGCAGCCAAGAACCCCCTGCTAATCAGCCCCAGCATTTT.

This clonotype was seen repeatedly, ten times or more. This chain joins TRBV4-2 and TRBJ2-7; D uncertain. V lost 0 bases to trimming and J lost 7 bases, with 10 bases between them. CDR3 length: 13 amino acids. Germline V gene data show CDR1 as LGHNA and CDR2 as YNFKEQ. DNA of the CDR3: TGTGCCAGCAGCCAAGATCTCGGACGGGAGCAGTACGTC. As protein: CASSQDLGREQYV.

The rearrangement links TRBV4-1 to TRBJ2-6; D unresolved. The CDR3 extends over 17 amino acids. V lost 1 base and J lost 0, with 10 bases in between. Germline V lookup: CDR1 MGHRA, CDR2 YSYEKL. CDR3 residues: CASSQVSPISGANVLTF. CDR3 DNA: TGCGCCAGCAGCCAAGTCAGCCCGATCTCTGGGGCCAACGTCCTGACTTTC.

This clonotype was recorded many times. The chain joins TRBV27 to TRBJ2-5; D unresolved. Trimming took off 1 base at V and 5 bases at J, with 11 bases between the two ends. Germline CDR1 MNHEY, CDR2 SMNVEV (reference sequence). The CDR3 runs to 14 residues. The CDR3: CASSLWADLETQYF. CDR3 in DNA: TGTGCCAGCAGTTTATGGGCCGACCTGGAGACCCAGTACTTC.

This clonotype was found many times. V and J are TRBV7-9 and TRBJ2-7; D perhaps matches TRBD1 (6 bases). The V gene's germline CDR1 is SEHNR and CDR2 FQNEAQ (reference sequence). The CDR3 extends over 14 amino acids. V shed 2 bases and J shed 2 bases, with 10 bases lying between them. CDR3 residues: CASSLPRDTYEQYF. CDR3 sequence (DNA): TGTGCCAGCAGCTTACCCAGGGACACCTACGAGCAGTACTTC.